The 3 T cell receptor beta chains given below trace back to one sample, sequenced in a study of T cells in Graves' hyperthyroidism and ophthalmopathy. The CDR3 regions of TCR beta were amplified from RNA transcripts. The TCR CDR3 was amplified in a first-round RT-PCR using the HTBI primer set. In TCRdb, the multiplex PCR reads were re-called with MiXCR into one record per CDR3 protein. This repertoire shows about 760,000 distinct CDR3 sequences, under 45% found once; its top ten account for about a third. Sequenced input: blood. The source is a woman between 40 and 50 years old with Graves' hyperthyroidism.

The CDR3 nucleotides are TGTGCCAGCAGTGAACGGGGTTCACCCCTCCACTTT. It is translated as CASSERGSPLHF. The chain is built from TRBV2 and TRBJ1-6; D is unresolved. Germline-derived CDR1 and CDR2 are SNHLY and FYNNEI. This CDR3 region has 12 residues. Trimming stripped 2 bases from V and 9 bases from J, with 5 bases between.

The chain links TRBV10-3 to TRBJ1-5; TRBD1 matches 7 bases. The junction had 8 bases not matched to a gene; V was cut back by 2 bases and J by 4 bases. Per the germline V gene, CDR1 is ENHRY and CDR2 is SYGVKD. The CDR3 runs 16 residues. Written as DNA, the CDR3 is TGTGCCATCAGTGAGGCCAGGGGGGTGGGTAATCAGCCCCAGCATTTT. This gives the protein CAISEARGVGNQPQHF.

This chain uses TRBV20-1 with TRBJ2-2; 8 bases agree with TRBD2. Germline CDR1 is DFQATT and CDR2 is SNEGSKA (reference sequence). CDR3 length equals 13 residues. After removal of 5 bases from V and 7 bases from J, the junction contained 6 bases not matched to a gene. The CDR3 sequence is CSASGTSNGELFF. The CDR3 DNA reads TGCAGTGCTTCCGGGACTAGTAACGGGGAGCTGTTTTTT.